The 13 T cell receptor beta chains below come from one sample, sequenced in a study of T cells in Graves' hyperthyroidism and ophthalmopathy. Regions amplified from RNA transcripts were the TCR beta CDR3 regions. The study used the HTBI primer set for a first-round RT-PCR of the TCR CDR3. From the multiplex PCR reads, TCRdb called clonotypes with MiXCR, one entry per CDR3 protein. The sample gives tens of thousands of distinct CDR3 sequences, less than 45% of which show up once; about a tenth is in the top ten. What was sequenced was blood. Receptors originate from a woman aged 25 to 39 with Graves' hyperthyroidism.

This clonotype has at least ten counts. J is TRBJ1-4 and V is TRBV11-2, with D tentatively TRBD1 (6 bases). The CDR3 is 16 residues long. Germline V gene data show CDR1 as SGHAT and CDR2 as FQNNGV. Trimming stripped 7 bases from V and 8 bases from J, with 23 bases between. The CDR3 DNA follows: TGTGCCAGCACTAACAATCCGGGACAATCGGAAGAAAAACTGTTTTTT. Amino acids: CASTNNPGQSEEKLFF. Filled out from reference TRBV11-2 and TRBJ1-4, the complete variable domain reads EAGVAQSPRYKIIEKRQSVAFWCNPISGHATLYWYQQILGQGPKLLIQFQNNGVVDDSQLPKDRFSAERLKGVDSTLKIQPAKLEDSAVYLCASTNNPGQSEEKLFFGSGTQLSVL.

This clonotype was counted ten times or more. The rearrangement links TRBV11-2 to TRBJ2-1, with 7 bases aligning to TRBD1. The CDR3 length is 15 residues. Germline CDR1 reads SGHAT; CDR2 reads FQNNGV. The junction had 4 bases not matched to a gene; V was cut back by 3 bases and J by 2 bases. In nucleotides, the CDR3 is TGTGCCAGCAGCTTCCGGGACAGCCCCTACAATGAGCAGTTCTTC. Its translation: CASSFRDSPYNEQFF.

The chain links TRBV7-6 to TRBJ1-4, with D unresolved. V dropped 1 base and J dropped 10 bases, with 13 bases sitting between them. Germline assignment: CDR1 SGHVS and CDR2 FNYEAQ. The CDR3 length is 14 residues. The CDR3 DNA sequence: TGTGCCAGCAGCTTAGGGTACGGAGTTATAAAACTGTTTTTT. It codes for CASSLGYGVIKLFF. The full variable domain, rest sourced from reference TRBV7-6 and TRBJ1-4, is GAGVSQSPRYKVTKRGQDVALRCDPISGHVSLYWYRQALGQGPEFLTYFNYEAQQDKSGLPNDRFSAERPEGSISTLTIQRTEQRDSAMYRCASSLGYGVIKLFFGSGTQLSVL.

About this clonotype: The junction does not match germline at one end; this may be a read error. This chain joins TRBV5-1 and TRBJ2-1, with a tentative D call TRBD2 (5 bases). CDR1 and CDR2 (germline): SGHRS, YFSETQ. This CDR3 is built from 15 residues. This CDR3 is CASGKAESSYNGQFF. In DNA form, the CDR3 reads TGTGCCAGTGGAAAAGCGGAAAGCTCCTACAATGGGCAGTTCTTC.

This clonotype was counted ten times or more. This rearrangement joins TRBV18 to TRBJ1-2; D perhaps matches TRBD1 (6 bases). CDR1 and CDR2 (germline): KGHSH, LQKENI. CDR3 length equals 13 residues. Between the trimmed V and J ends, which lost 3 bases and 5 bases, there was a span of 10 bases. CDR3 sequence reads: CASSPDSQYGYTF. The CDR3 DNA follows: TGTGCCAGCTCACCGGACAGTCAATATGGCTACACCTTC.

This clonotype occurred many times. The chain is built from TRBV20-1 and TRBJ2-2; tentatively, D is TRBD2 (5 bases). In germline, CDR1 is DFQATT, CDR2 SNEGSKA (reference sequence). Trimming left V 6 bases short and J 2 bases short, with 13 bases between. The CDR3 is 14 residues long. The CDR3 spells CSALDSENTGELFF. The CDR3 DNA is TGCAGTGCACTGGACTCCGAAAACACCGGGGAGCTGTTTTTT.

This clonotype was picked up many times. The chain links TRBV6-2 or TRBV6-3 to TRBJ2-7, with D tentatively TRBD1 or TRBD2 (5 bases each). The CDR3 spans 14 residues. Trimming removed 2 bases at V and 5 bases at J, with 13 bases between. From germline, CDR1 is MNHEY and CDR2 SVGEGT. CDR3 DNA sequence: TGTGCCAGCAGTTACGCTGGGACCGTGGACGAGCAGTACTTC. This gives the protein CASSYAGTVDEQYF.

This clonotype was found many times. V is TRBV28 and J is TRBJ2-7; D not resolved. The V gene's germline CDR1 is MDHEN and CDR2 SYDVKM. CDR3 length: 12 amino acids. V shed 10 bases and J shed 2 bases, with 12 bases lying between them. The CDR3 protein is CATQATTYEQYF. The CDR3 nucleotides are TGTGCCACACAAGCGACAACCTACGAGCAGTACTTC.

By share of the sample, this clonotype is medium-sized. This sequence joins TRBV15 and TRBJ1-1, with a possible D match to TRBD1 (6 bases). The CDR3 loop spans 15 amino acids. Germline V gene data show CDR1 as LNHNV and CDR2 as YYDKDF (reference sequence). V was trimmed by 1 base and J by 8 bases, leaving 17 bases between them. This CDR3 is CATSRVRTEGGEAFF. The CDR3, as DNA: TGTGCCACCAGCAGAGTTAGGACTGAGGGGGGCGAAGCTTTCTTT. The variable domain in full, completed from reference TRBV15 and TRBJ1-1, reads DAMVIQNPRYQVTQFGKPVTLSCSQTLNHNVMYWYQQKSSQAPKLLFHYYDKDFNNEADTPDNFQSRRPNTSFCFLDIRSPGLGDTAMYLCATSRVRTEGGEAFFGQGTRLTVV.

By share, this clonotype ranks as medium-sized. The chain joins TRBV10-3 to TRBJ1-1, with D possibly being TRBD1 (6 bases). CDR1 ENHRY and CDR2 SYGVKD come from the germline V gene. The V and J ends lost 4 bases and 3 bases respectively, with 9 bases between them. The CDR3 has 13 amino acids. CDR3 region: CAISATGYTEAFF. CDR3 sequence (DNA): TGTGCCATCAGTGCTACAGGGTACACTGAAGCTTTCTTT.

The chain joins TRBV29-1 to TRBJ2-7; possibly TRBD2 for D (5 bases). Per the germline V gene, CDR1 is SQVTM and CDR2 is ANQGSEA. CDR3 length equals 12 residues. V was pared by 8 bases and J by 3 bases, with 14 bases between. CDR3 in amino acids: CSPGVAYYEQYF. CDR3 nucleotides: TGCAGCCCCGGGGTAGCGTACTACGAGCAGTACTTC.

The chain links TRBV10-1 to TRBJ2-5; D is undetermined. CDR1 is WNHNN and CDR2 is SYGVQD in the germline V gene (reference sequence). The CDR3 is made up of 15 amino acids. Trimming took 4 bases from V and 5 from J, leaving 17 bases between them. CDR3 protein: CASSGGEALDETQYF. CDR3 coding DNA: TGCGCCAGCAGTGGTGGCGAGGCCTTAGATGAGACCCAGTACTTC.

CDR3 bases: TGCAGCGTTGAAGAGGGGACGGGGGATGAAAAACTGTTTTTT. It translates to CSVEEGTGDEKLFF. This chain connects TRBV29-1 to TRBJ1-4, with a weak D call TRBD1 (5 bases). CDR3 size: 14 residues. Germline V gene sequence: CDR1 SQVTM, CDR2 ANQGSEA. V was trimmed by 0 bases and J by 6 bases, leaving 11 bases between them.